The 9 T cell receptor beta chains listed next were all sequenced from one sample in a study of lymphopenia after photon versus proton radiotherapy. The data were produced by immunoSEQ multiplex PCR, yet TCRdb's version contains in-frame clones alone and is incomplete. The sample lists 70,000 or so clones, less than 95% seen once, with over 2% in the top ten. Sequencing was performed on peripheral blood, taken from a patient treated with photon-based radiotherapy. The receptors stem from a woman aged 40-49 years with cholangiocarcinoma.

The chain carries TRBV7-2 and TRBJ2-2, with D possibly being TRBD1 (5 bases). Germline V gene sequence: CDR1 SGHTA, CDR2 FQGNSA. The CDR3 is made up of 15 amino acids. V was pared by 5 bases and J by 5 bases, with 15 bases between. The CDR3 DNA sequence: TGTGCCAGCAGCGGCGAAGGGGCCTGGACCGGGGAGCTGTTTTTT. Its protein product is CASSGEGAWTGELFF.

As regards this clone: One end of the junction varies from germline; a read error may be responsible. This chain uses TRBV7-7 with TRBJ2-3; no clear D. The CDR3 has 13 residues. From germline, CDR1 is SSHAT and CDR2 FNYEAQ (reference sequence). The CDR3 loop reads CASSLGLTDTQYF. Written as DNA, the CDR3 is TGTGCTAGCAGCTTAGGGCTCACAGATACGCAGTATTTT.

CDR3 bases: TGTGCCAGCAGTTTCCGAATGTCCGGGTTGAACACTGAAGCTTTCTTT. Its protein is CASSFRMSGLNTEAFF. V and J are TRBV28 and TRBJ1-1; the D is unclear. The CDR3 spans 16 residues. The V gene's germline CDR1 is MDHEN and CDR2 SYDVKM. Between the trimmed V and J ends, which lost 3 bases and 0 bases, there was a span of 14 bases.

The chain combines TRBV5-6 with TRBJ1-2; no clear D. CDR3 size: 15 residues. CDR1 SGHDT and CDR2 YYEEEE come from the germline V gene. V lost 4 bases, J lost 0 bases, and 13 bases lay in between. This chain's CDR3 is CASSHPIHTNYGYTF. In nucleotides, the CDR3 is TGTGCCAGCAGCCACCCTATCCATACTAACTATGGCTACACCTTC.

J is TRBJ1-4 and V is TRBV6-5; no clear D gene. V gave up 4 bases and J gave up 8 bases, with 8 bases separating them. Germline V gene sequence: CDR1 MNHEY, CDR2 SVGAGI. This CDR3 region has 12 residues. This CDR3 is CASSFTGEKLFF. In DNA form, the CDR3 reads TGTGCCAGCAGTTTCACGGGGGAAAAACTGTTTTTT.

This clone was seen once. V usage is TRBV19 and J usage is TRBJ1-4; 7 bases are a match to TRBD1. Trimming removed 11 bases from V and 3 bases from J; junction bases left unmatched: 6. Germline CDR1 and CDR2: LNHDA and SQIVND (reference sequence). The CDR3 is 13 amino acids. The CDR3 protein is CASSTGPNEKLFF. The CDR3 DNA reads as TGTGCCTCCTCGACAGGGCCTAATGAAAAACTGTTTTTT.

The V call is TRBV21-1, the J call TRBJ1-1. TRBV21-1 is flagged as a pseudogene. The CDR3 covers 16 residues. The DNA of the CDR3 is TGTGCCAGCAGCAAAATTGGTCGAGGGCCTTACACTGAAGCTTTCTTT. Its translation: CASSKIGRGPYTEAFF.

The chain carries TRBV4-2 and TRBJ2-3, with 7 bases aligning to TRBD2. Germline CDR1 is LGHNA and CDR2 is YNFKEQ. J was trimmed by 14 bases and V by 4 bases; bases with no gene match: 9. The CDR3 is 12 amino acids. CDR3 sequence (DNA): TGTGCCAGCAGCCCTGGCGCGGGGGTACCGTATTTT. Protein sequence: CASSPGAGVPYF.

This clone is a singleton in its sample. This chain's CDR3 is CASTPPLQYNEQFF. The DNA for the CDR3 is TGTGCCAGCACCCCGCCCTTACAGTACAATGAGCAGTTCTTC. V and J are TRBV28 and TRBJ2-1; D unresolved. The V end was cut by 7 bases, the J end by 4 bases, with 14 bases between. The CDR3 loop spans 14 amino acids. CDR1 and CDR2 (germline): MDHEN, SYDVKM.